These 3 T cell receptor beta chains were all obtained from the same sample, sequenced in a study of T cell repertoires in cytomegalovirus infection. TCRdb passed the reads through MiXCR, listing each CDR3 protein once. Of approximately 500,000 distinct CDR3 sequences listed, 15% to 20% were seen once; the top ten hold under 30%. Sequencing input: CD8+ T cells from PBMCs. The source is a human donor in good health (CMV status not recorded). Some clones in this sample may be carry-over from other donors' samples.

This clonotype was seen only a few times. CDR3 coding DNA: TGTGCCAGCCCCCCCCGCGGGGATACGCAGTATTTT. Translating it yields CASPPRGDTQYF. The rearrangement links TRBV2 to TRBJ2-3; tentatively, D is TRBD2 (5 bases). Deletions cut 8 bases from V and 6 bases from J, with 12 bases between. The CDR3 totals 12 residues. Germline loops: CDR1 SNHLY, CDR2 FYNNEI.

The CDR3 spells CSVRQENQPQHF. CDR3 bases: TGCAGCGTACGGCAGGAGAATCAGCCCCAGCATTTT. The J gene is TRBJ1-5, the V gene TRBV29-1; D gene ambiguous. The CDR3 runs to 12 residues. V gave up 6 bases and J gave up 4 bases, with 10 bases separating them. The V gene's germline CDR1 is SQVTM and CDR2 ANQGSEA.

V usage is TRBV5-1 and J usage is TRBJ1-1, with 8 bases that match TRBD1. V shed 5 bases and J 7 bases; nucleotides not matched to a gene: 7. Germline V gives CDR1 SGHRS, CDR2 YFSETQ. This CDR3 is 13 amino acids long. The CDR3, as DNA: TGCGCCAGCAGTCCCGGGACAGGCTTTGAAGCTTTCTTT. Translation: CASSPGTGFEAFF. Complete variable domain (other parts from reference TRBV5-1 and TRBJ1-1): KAGVTQTPRYLIKTRGQQVTLSCSPISGHRSVSWYQQTPGQGLQFLFEYFSETQRNKGNFPGRFSGRQFSNSRSEMNVSTLELGDSALYLCASSPGTGFEAFFGQGTRLTVV.